The 11 T cell receptor beta chains given below trace back to one sample, sequenced in a study of cytomegalovirus exposure and HLA in healthy donors. PCR was performed using 60 Vbeta and 13 Jbeta primers. Assay: immunoSEQ multiplex PCR; the TCRdb copy retains only in-frame clones and omits some. The data hold 250,000 to 300,000 clones, with about 90% observed a single time. The sample comprised PBMCs. The receptor set was obtained from a girl aged 2-15 years in good health and CMV-seronegative.

V is TRBV5-1 and J is TRBJ1-1, with TRBD1 matching over 7 bases. CDR3 length: 20 residues. With V trimmed by 0 bases and J by 0 bases, 17 bases remained unmatched. CDR1 is SGHRS and CDR2 is YFSETQ in the germline V gene. The CDR3 sequence is CASSLGLGLGTEPLNTEAFF. CDR3 bases: TGCGCCAGCAGCTTGGGGCTTGGGCTCGGGACAGAACCTCTGAACACTGAAGCTTTCTTT. Full variable domain (rest looked up from reference TRBV5-1 and TRBJ1-1): KAGVTQTPRYLIKTRGQQVTLSCSPISGHRSVSWYQQTPGQGLQFLFEYFSETQRNKGNFPGRFSGRQFSNSRSEMNVSTLELGDSALYLCASSLGLGLGTEPLNTEAFFGQGTRLTVV.

This chain joins TRBV2 and TRBJ2-5, with 9 bases aligning to TRBD1. V lost 5 bases to trimming and J lost 5 bases; unmatched junction nucleotides: 9. The CDR3 extends over 15 amino acids. CDR1 is SNHLY, CDR2 FYNNEI, per germline. The CDR3 region is CASSRDRANWETQYF. In nucleotides, the CDR3 is TGTGCCAGCAGTCGGGACAGGGCGAACTGGGAGACCCAGTACTTC.

This clone was seen more than once but under ten times. This rearrangement joins TRBV9 to TRBJ2-7; 13 bases agree with TRBD2. Germline assignment: CDR1 SGDLS and CDR2 YYNGEE. J lost 7 bases, V lost 0 bases, and 4 bases had no gene match. This CDR3 contains 15 residues. Written as DNA, the CDR3 is TGTGCCAGCAGCGTAGAAACTAGCGGGAGGGTTGAGCAGTACTTC. Encoded protein: CASSVETSGRVEQYF.

This chain connects TRBV19 to TRBJ1-2; TRBD1 is a possible D gene (6 bases). From germline, CDR1 is LNHDA and CDR2 SQIVND (reference sequence). The CDR3 runs 15 residues. The V end was cut by 3 bases, the J end by 6 bases, with 17 bases between. The CDR3 coding sequence is TGTGCCAGTAGTATTCTAAGGGCACAGGGACATGGCTACACCTTC. It codes for CASSILRAQGHGYTF. Full variable domain (outside the CDR3, taken from reference TRBV19 and TRBJ1-2): DGGITQSPKYLFRKEGQNVTLSCEQNLNHDAMYWYRQDPGQGLRLIYYSQIVNDFQKGDIAEGYSVSREKKESFPLTVTSAQKNPTAFYLCASSILRAQGHGYTFGSGTRLTVV.

J is TRBJ1-4 and V is TRBV28; TRBD1 agrees at 8 bases. The CDR3 runs 14 residues. V was pared by 9 bases and J by 7 bases, with 10 bases of the junction left unmatched. CDR1 is MDHEN and CDR2 is SYDVKM in the germline V gene. The CDR3 sequence: CASITGQVGEKLFF. Written as DNA, the CDR3 is TGTGCCAGTATAACGGGACAGGTCGGTGAAAAACTGTTTTTT.

The chain employs TRBV30 and TRBJ1-2; D is perhaps TRBD1 (6 bases). CDR1 and CDR2 from the germline V gene are GTSNPN and SVGIG (reference sequence). V lost 2 bases to trimming and J lost 6 bases, with 22 bases between them. The CDR3 covers 16 residues. DNA of the CDR3: TGTGCCTGGAGTCCACCGACGTATCGTACAGGGCATGGCTACACCTTC. It encodes CAWSPPTYRTGHGYTF.

This chain links TRBV6-5 with TRBJ2-5; D is possibly TRBD1 (6 bases). The closer fit of TRBJ2-7 to the DNA end suggests the J call may be wrong. This CDR3 has 15 amino acids. Germline V gives CDR1 MNHEY, CDR2 SVGAGI. The CDR3 bases are TGTGCCAGCAGTTACTCGAAAAGGGGGAACTACGAGCAGTACTTC. Translation: CASSYSKRGNYEQYF.

This clone occurred once. This chain connects TRBV5-5 to TRBJ2-2; D is unclear. The V gene's germline CDR1 is SGHKS and CDR2 YYEKEE (reference sequence). The CDR3 extends over 14 amino acids. V dropped 0 bases and J dropped 3 bases, with 6 bases sitting between them. The CDR3 DNA follows: TGTGCCAGCAGCTTGGGGGCCTACACCGGGGAGCTGTTTTTT. Its protein product is CASSLGAYTGELFF.

The chain uses TRBV10-3 and TRBJ2-2; tentatively, D is TRBD1 (5 bases). The CDR3 spans 15 residues. The V end was cut by 3 bases, the J end by 1 base, with 9 bases between. Germline V gene sequence: CDR1 ENHRY, CDR2 SYGVKD. CDR3 sequence: CAISDGQGNTGELFF. CDR3 bases: TGTGCCATCAGTGATGGGCAGGGGAACACCGGGGAGCTGTTTTTT.

The chain links TRBV4-1 to TRBJ2-1; 10 bases are a match to TRBD2. With V trimmed by 5 bases and J by 10 bases, 8 bases remained unmatched. The CDR3 has 14 residues. Germline-derived CDR1 and CDR2 are MGHRA and YSYEKL. This chain's CDR3 is CASSKTGLAAEQFF. The CDR3 DNA reads as TGCGCCAGCAGCAAAACAGGACTAGCGGCGGAGCAGTTCTTC.

The rearrangement joins TRBV19 to TRBJ1-6; D unclear. The germline CDR1 and CDR2 sequences are LNHDA and SQIVND (reference sequence). V lost 2 bases and J lost 5, with 7 bases in between. CDR3 length equals 14 residues. In DNA, the CDR3 is TGTGCCAGTAGTATACTGCAGAATAATTCACCCCTCCACTTT. Its protein is CASSILQNNSPLHF.